This TCR beta chain came from a study of CD8 T cells in Susac syndrome. CDR1 and CDR2 from the germline V gene are SGHRS and YFSETQ. Losses at the gene ends were 3 bases for V and 3 bases for J; bases not matched to a gene: 5. The CDR3 sequence is 14 residues long. Random hexamers were used to reverse transcribe the RNA input (about 0.5 to 1 ug). Amplification of TCR beta CDR3 spanned 54 Vbeta and 13 Jbeta via immunoSEQ multiplex PCR. TCRdb reprocessed the immunoSEQ multiplex PCR reads with MiXCR, giving one entry per CDR3 protein. The sample lists tens of thousands of distinct CDR3 sequences, approximately 95% seen once, with under 0.5% in the top ten. Overall study findings and caveats: The authors found 15 to 20 Susac-specific public clones in total CD8+ repertoires and a few in CD8+ TEMRA repertoires. Susac syndrome CD8+ repertoires were clonally expanded, most strongly in CD8+ TEMRA cells.

CD8+ and CD4+ T cells taken from blood had their TCR beta sequenced. On this clonotype: Its antigen is unknown.

Sequencing was done on a sample of CD8+ T cells from PBMCs. The source of this sequence is a human donor with Susac syndrome. V is TRBV5-1 and J is TRBJ1-1; 7 bases agree with TRBD1. This chain's CDR3 is CASSSMTGHTEAFF. The DNA for the CDR3 is TGCGCCAGCAGCTCCATGACAGGGCACACTGAAGCTTTCTTT.